The 28 T cell receptor beta chains given below trace back to one sample, sequenced in a study of T cells expressing NK-cell markers. TCRdb processed the 5' RACE reads again and assigns one entry to each CDR3 protein, with no DNA. The repertoire table contains some 450,000 distinct CDR3 sequences. The sequenced sample was blood T cells: a sorted CD56 or NKG2C T cell subset, CD4+ or CD8+ T cells, or bulk PBMC T cells (not recorded which). These receptors were collected from a woman aged 18 to 75 in good health.

The chain carries TRBV4-3 and TRBJ2-3; the TCRdb call, TRBD1, lacks DNA for checking. CDR3 size: 17 residues. Germline values: CDR1 LGHNA, CDR2 YSLEER. This CDR3 is CASSQAALGTSTDTQYF.

The CDR3 region is CASSLGDSLRAEAFF. The genes are TRBV12-3 or TRBV12-4 and TRBJ1-1; TCRdb names TRBD1, which stays unverified in the absence of DNA. The CDR3 sequence is 15 residues long.

V gene TRBV29-1 combines with J gene TRBJ1-2; the TCRdb D gene call, TRBD1, has no DNA to confirm it. Germline-derived CDR1 and CDR2 are SQVTM and ANQGSEA. The CDR3 spans 11 residues. This CDR3 reads CSASLNYGYTF.

The chain couples TRBV12-3 or TRBV12-4 to TRBJ2-3; the TCRdb call, TRBD2, lacks DNA for checking. The CDR3 is 12 residues long. This CDR3 reads CASRHPPDTQYF.

This sequence joins TRBV6-5 and TRBJ2-5. The CDR3 consists of 13 residues. Germline V lookup: CDR1 MNHEY, CDR2 SVGAGI. CDR3 loop: CASSYSALGSQYF.

The chain couples TRBV20-1 to TRBJ1-2; the D call from TCRdb, TRBD1, cannot be confirmed without DNA. This CDR3 comprises 14 residues. Germline values: CDR1 DFQATT, CDR2 SNEGSKA (reference sequence). The CDR3 here is CSATQDRGLDGYTF.

This chain links TRBV7-2 with TRBJ2-1; checking the TCRdb D call of TRBD2 is not possible without DNA. CDR3 size: 13 residues. Germline CDR1 SGHTA, CDR2 FQGNSA. CDR3 in amino acids: CASSRTSYYEQFF.

The chain recombines TRBV12-3 or TRBV12-4 with TRBJ1-2. This CDR3 comprises 12 residues. The CDR3 sequence is CASTEENYGYTF.

J is TRBJ2-7 and V is TRBV5-1; the TCRdb call, TRBD2, lacks DNA for checking. The CDR3 spans 14 residues. Germline CDR1 reads SGHRS; CDR2 reads YFSETQ. The CDR3 loop is CASSIGLMSYEQYF. The full variable domain, in which reference TRBV5-1 and TRBJ2-7 provide the parts outside the CDR3, is KAGVTQTPRYLIKTRGQQVTLSCSPISGHRSVSWYQQTPGQGLQFLFEYFSETQRNKGNFPGRFSGRQFSNSRSEMNVSTLELGDSALYLCASSIGLMSYEQYFGPGTRLTVT.

The V call is TRBV7-2, the J call TRBJ2-2; the TRBD2 assignment by TCRdb is unverifiable without DNA. The CDR3 contains 18 residues. The V gene's germline CDR1 is SGHTA and CDR2 FQGNSA. This CDR3 reads CASSLAPSGRGNTGELFF.

The V call is TRBV28, the J call TRBJ2-5; the TRBD1 assignment by TCRdb is unverifiable without DNA. This CDR3 contains 13 residues. Germline V lookup: CDR1 MDHEN, CDR2 SYDVKM. CDR3 amino acids: CASFMGVGETQYF.

V is TRBV5-1 and J is TRBJ2-5; TCRdb's assignment of TRBD2 cannot be checked, as there is no DNA. The CDR3 covers 18 residues. The germline V gene encodes CDR1 SGHRS and CDR2 YFSETQ. The CDR3 protein is CASSLPGLAGGRQETQYF.

The chain carries TRBV12-3 or TRBV12-4 and TRBJ1-2; TCRdb names TRBD1, which stays unverified in the absence of DNA. The CDR3 totals 15 residues. CDR3: CASSLTGTGAFGYTF.

V and J are TRBV29-1 and TRBJ2-1. CDR3 size: 11 residues. Germline V gene data show CDR1 as SQVTM and CDR2 as ANQGSEA. This CDR3 reads CSVDGGNEQFF.

This rearrangement joins TRBV18 to TRBJ2-5. This CDR3 spans 13 amino acids. Germline lookup yields CDR1 KGHSH and CDR2 LQKENI. CDR3 in amino acids: CASSPRRVETQYF.

The rearrangement uses TRBV6-4 and TRBJ1-2; TCRdb's D gene call, TRBD1, goes unchecked for lack of DNA. In germline, CDR1 is MRHNA, CDR2 SNTAGT. There are 14 residues in the CDR3. CDR3 sequence: CASSEVGGTYGYTF.

The gene calls are TRBV29-1 and TRBJ2-1; the TCRdb D gene call, TRBD2, has no DNA to confirm it. The CDR3 has 13 amino acids. Germline lookup yields CDR1 SQVTM and CDR2 ANQGSEA. The CDR3 is CSVEPSGLRVQFF.

V usage is TRBV11-2 and J usage is TRBJ1-2. Germline CDR1 and CDR2: SGHAT and FQNNGV. The length of the CDR3 is 13 residues. CDR3: CASSLHSGGGYTF. Combining the CDR3 with reference TRBV11-2 and TRBJ1-2 gives the whole variable domain EAGVAQSPRYKIIEKRQSVAFWCNPISGHATLYWYQQILGQGPKLLIQFQNNGVVDDSQLPKDRFSAERLKGVDSTLKIQPAKLEDSAVYLCASSLHSGGGYTFGSGTRLTVV.

The rearrangement uses TRBV5-1 and TRBJ2-7. This CDR3 contains 15 residues. CDR1 is SGHRS and CDR2 is YFSETQ in the germline V gene. The CDR3 is CASGRIQSSSDEQYF.

The chain employs TRBV12-3 or TRBV12-4 and TRBJ2-4. The CDR3 consists of 14 residues. The CDR3 spells CASRRFGDKNIQYF.

The CDR3 sequence is CASSSRDHYNEQFF. V usage is TRBV5-4 and J usage is TRBJ2-1; TCRdb's assignment of TRBD1 cannot be checked, as there is no DNA. The CDR3 loop spans 14 amino acids. The germline CDR1 and CDR2 sequences are SGHNT and YYREEE (reference sequence).

The gene calls are TRBV20-1 and TRBJ2-1; TCRdb lists TRBD2, though no DNA is available to test this call. CDR3 length equals 14 residues. Looked up from germline, CDR1 is DFQATT and CDR2 is SNEGSKA (reference sequence). The CDR3 loop is CSASPYRKNNEQFF.

V is TRBV4-1 and J is TRBJ2-1; no DNA is available, so the TRBD1 call from TCRdb remains unchecked. The CDR3 is made up of 17 amino acids. Germline-derived CDR1 and CDR2 are MGHRA and YSYEKL. CDR3 residues: CASSQDPSTGAYNEQFF.

V gene TRBV12-3 or TRBV12-4 combines with J gene TRBJ1-2; checking the TCRdb D call of TRBD1 is not possible without DNA. The CDR3 spans 16 residues. The CDR3 is CASSLAGRGQDYGYTF.

V gene TRBV7-2 combines with J gene TRBJ2-3; absent DNA, TCRdb's TRBD1 call cannot be checked. This CDR3 region has 14 residues. Germline-derived CDR1 and CDR2 are SGHTA and FQGNSA. CDR3 sequence reads: CASRSDRELDTQYF.

The J gene is TRBJ1-1, the V gene TRBV7-2. There are 15 residues in the CDR3. Germline-derived CDR1 and CDR2 are SGHTA and FQGNSA. The CDR3 here is CASSLDWKSYTEAFF.

The genes are TRBV3-1 and TRBJ2-7; TCRdb designates TRBD2, a call that cannot be tested without DNA. CDR3 length equals 14 residues. Germline lookup yields CDR1 LGHDT and CDR2 YNNKEL (reference sequence). The CDR3 here is CASSLQAGTYEQYF.

The V call is TRBV29-1, the J call TRBJ2-2; absent DNA, TCRdb's TRBD1 call cannot be checked. CDR1 SQVTM and CDR2 ANQGSEA come from the germline V gene. The CDR3 extends over 14 amino acids. This CDR3 reads CSVGETGSTGELFF.